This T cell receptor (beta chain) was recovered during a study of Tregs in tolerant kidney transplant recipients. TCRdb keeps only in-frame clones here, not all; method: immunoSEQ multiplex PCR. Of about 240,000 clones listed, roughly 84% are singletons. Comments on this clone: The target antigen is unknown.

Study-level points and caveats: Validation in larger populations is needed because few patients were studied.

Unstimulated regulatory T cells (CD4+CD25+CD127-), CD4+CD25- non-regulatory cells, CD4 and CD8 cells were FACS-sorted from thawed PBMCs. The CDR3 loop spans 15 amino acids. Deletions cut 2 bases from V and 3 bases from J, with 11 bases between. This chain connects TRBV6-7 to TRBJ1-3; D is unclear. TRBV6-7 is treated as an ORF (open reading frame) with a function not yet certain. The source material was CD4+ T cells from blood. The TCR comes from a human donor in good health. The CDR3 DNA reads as TGTGCCAGCAGTTACGGCCCCGGTTTTGGAAACACCATATATTTT. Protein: CASSYGPGFGNTIYF.